These 4 T cell receptor beta chains were all obtained from the same sample, sequenced in a study of CD8+CD57+ T cells in acquired aplastic anemia. Genomic DNA templated the TCR beta VDJ and CDR3 profiling. MiXCR was run by TCRdb on the reads, yielding one entry per CDR3 protein. The sample has approximately 220,000 distinct CDR3 sequences; about half are singletons. Before being chosen for sequencing, patients had shown CD8+CD57+ cell expansion by flow cytometry. Sequencing was performed on sorted CD4+, CD8+, or CD8+CD57+ T cells (not recorded which) from PBMCs. Every receptor here comes from a human donor with aplastic anemia.

In its sample, this clonotype was seen many times. The chain links TRBV7-2 to TRBJ2-7; either TRBD1 or TRBD2 may fit D (5 bases each). Deletions cut 5 bases from V and 6 bases from J, with 17 bases between. The CDR3 loop spans 14 amino acids. Germline V lookup: CDR1 SGHTA, CDR2 FQGNSA. CDR3 bases: TGTGCCAGCAGCCGAACCGGGACGATGTCCGAGCAGTACTTC. It translates to CASSRTGTMSEQYF.

This clonotype appeared once. The chain carries TRBV2 and TRBJ2-3, with D possibly being TRBD2 (6 bases). The end of the DNA aligns better with TRBJ2-1, so the J call may be wrong. The CDR3 covers 14 residues. Germline CDR1 SNHLY, CDR2 FYNNEI. Here the CDR3 reads CASRGEAGGGEQFF. CDR3 nucleotides: TGTGCCAGCAGGGGGGAAGCTGGGGGAGGTGAGCAGTTCTTC.

This chain links TRBV2 with TRBJ1-6; TRBD1 matches 10 bases. V gave up 8 bases and J gave up 9 bases; unmatched junction bases: 1. This CDR3 region has 12 residues. Germline V gives CDR1 SNHLY, CDR2 FYNNEI. The CDR3 DNA is TGTGCCAGCGGGACAGGGGCTTCACCCCTCCACTTT. Its protein product is CASGTGASPLHF. The whole variable domain, filled in from reference TRBV2 and TRBJ1-6, reads EPEVTQTPSHQVTQMGQEVILRCVPISNHLYFYWYRQILGQKVEFLVSFYNNEISEKSEIFDDQFSVERPDGSNFTLKIRSTKLEDSAMYFCASGTGASPLHFGNGTRLTVT.

This clonotype was seen repeatedly, ten times or more. The rearrangement joins TRBV11-2 to TRBJ2-5, with D perhaps TRBD1 or TRBD2 (5 bases each). Between the trimmed V and J ends, which lost 6 bases and 4 bases, there was a span of 18 bases. The CDR3 totals 15 residues. Germline V lookup: CDR1 SGHAT, CDR2 FQNNGV. The CDR3 reads CASSLGAVGRETQYF. The CDR3 DNA is TGTGCCAGCAGTCTAGGGGCGGTGGGGAGAGAGACCCAGTACTTC. The entire variable domain, with the rest obtained from reference TRBV11-2 and TRBJ2-5, is as follows: EAGVAQSPRYKIIEKRQSVAFWCNPISGHATLYWYQQILGQGPKLLIQFQNNGVVDDSQLPKDRFSAERLKGVDSTLKIQPAKLEDSAVYLCASSLGAVGRETQYFGPGTRLLVL.